These T cell receptor beta chains were read from a single sample in a study of radiation and T cells in renal cell carcinoma. Produced via immunoSEQ multiplex PCR; TCRdb's table is partial and in-frame only. Of some 110,000 clones in the sample, roughly 80% are singletons; the top ten hold about 3%. The sample was blood, taken from a patient whose treatment included radiotherapy and nephrectomy. The origin of the receptors is an older woman with renal cell carcinoma. Both conserved end residues are part of each CDR3. The order of the fields is V gene, J gene, clone size, D gene, CDR3 DNA, CDR3 protein. The D gene is left open where the match is weak. A row's size may be missing; if present it is once, few, many or a size class.

V: TRBV6-4
J: TRBJ1-1
size: -
D: -
DNA: TGTGCCAGCAGTCTTGAAGAGAACACTGAAGCTTTCTTT
CDR3: CASSLEENTEAFF

V: TRBV5-4
J: TRBJ2-5
size: -
D: -
DNA: TGTGCCAGCAGCTTGCGGAACCAAGAGACCCAGTACTTC
CDR3: CASSLRNQETQYF

V: TRBV19
J: TRBJ2-1
size: -
D: -
DNA: TGTGCCAGTAGTATAGATTCCGGGGGCTCCTACAATGAGCAGTTCTTC
CDR3: CASSIDSGGSYNEQFF

V: TRBV6-5
J: TRBJ1-1
size: few
D: -
DNA: TGTGCTACAGGGAACACTGAAGCTTTCTTT
CDR3: CATGNTEAFF

V: TRBV4-1
J: TRBJ2-1
size: -
D: TRBD2
DNA: TGCGCCAGCAGCCAAGAGACTAGCGGACACAATGAGCAGTTCTTC
CDR3: CASSQETSGHNEQFF

V: TRBV6-6
J: TRBJ1-2
size: -
D: -
DNA: TGTGCCAGCAGTTACCGGGGGCACTATGGCTACACCTTC
CDR3: CASSYRGHYGYTF

V: TRBV6-1
J: TRBJ1-5
size: -
D: -
DNA: TGTGCCAGCAGTGAAACGAGGGGTTATCAGCCCCAGCATTTT
CDR3: CASSETRGYQPQHF

V: TRBV5-1
J: TRBJ2-7
size: -
D: -
DNA: TGCGCCAGCAGCATGGACGGATACGAGCAGTACTTC
CDR3: CASSMDGYEQYF

V: TRBV2
J: TRBJ2-1
size: once
D: -
DNA: TGTGCCAGCAGTGTGATCCTAGCCCGCTACAATGAGCAGTTCTTC
CDR3: CASSVILARYNEQFF

V: TRBV7-9
J: TRBJ1-1
size: -
D: -
DNA: TGTGCCAGCAGCTTAAGACAGAATAGCCCTGAAGCTTTCTTT
CDR3: CASSLRQNSPEAFF

V: TRBV7-6
J: TRBJ2-2
size: -
D: TRBD1
DNA: TGTGCCAGCAGCTTAAGACAGGGTGGTAGGTCGAACACCGGGGAGCTGTTTTTT
CDR3: CASSLRQGGRSNTGELFF

V: TRBV25-1
J: TRBJ2-2
size: -
D: -
DNA: TGTGCCAGCAGTGATGTCCCCCCGGGGGTGACCACCGGGGAGCTGTTTTTT
CDR3: CASSDVPPGVTTGELFF

V: TRBV6-5
J: TRBJ2-5
size: -
D: TRBD2
DNA: TGTGCCAGCAGCCCATGGACGGGAGGTCAGACCCAGTACTTC
CDR3: CASSPWTGGQTQYF

V: TRBV5-1
J: TRBJ2-3
size: few
D: -
DNA: TGCGCCAGCAGCTTGGAGCTAGTTACAGATACGCAGTATTTT
CDR3: CASSLELVTDTQYF

V: TRBV28
J: TRBJ2-2
size: -
D: -
DNA: TGTGTCTCGGGGTTAGCTCGAGAGGGCGGGGAGCTGTTTTTT
CDR3: CVSGLAREGGELFF

V: TRBV9
J: TRBJ2-1
size: few
D: TRBD2
DNA: TGTGCCAGCAGCGTAGACTTAGCGGGGCCGGGGGAGCAGTTCTTC
CDR3: CASSVDLAGPGEQFF

V: TRBV7-9
J: TRBJ2-1
size: -
D: TRBD2
DNA: TGTGCCAGCAGTCGAGCGGGGGATACTTCCTACAATGAGCAGTTCTTC
CDR3: CASSRAGDTSYNEQFF

V: TRBV6-6
J: TRBJ1-1
size: -
D: -
DNA: TGTGCCAGCAGTTACGACCGGGATACTGAAGCTTTCTTT
CDR3: CASSYDRDTEAFF

V: TRBV2
J: TRBJ1-4
size: -
D: -
DNA: TGTGCCAGCAGTTGGGAGGACTTGGGGGAAAAACTGTTTTTT
CDR3: CASSWEDLGEKLFF

V: TRBV4-2
J: TRBJ1-3
size: -
D: TRBD1
DNA: TGTGCCAGCAGCCAGTTACAGGGGGCTCTTATCAGCTCTGGAAACACCATATATTTT
CDR3: CASSQLQGALISSGNTIYF

V: TRBV4-1
J: TRBJ2-7
size: -
D: -
DNA: TGCGCCAGCAGCCAAGGGCAGGACTACGAGCAGTACTTC
CDR3: CASSQGQDYEQYF

V: TRBV5-6
J: TRBJ1-2
size: -
D: -
DNA: TGTGCCAGCAGCCGCAGAAACAGGGACGGCTATGGCTACACCTTC
CDR3: CASSRRNRDGYGYTF

V: TRBV9
J: TRBJ1-3
size: few
D: -
DNA: TGTGCCAGCAGCAAGGGGGATGGAAACACCATATATTTT
CDR3: CASSKGDGNTIYF

V: TRBV28
J: TRBJ1-3
size: -
D: -
DNA: TGTGCCAGCAGACCCCGGGGGATAGGAAACACCATATATTTT
CDR3: CASRPRGIGNTIYF

V: TRBV4-3
J: TRBJ2-1
size: -
D: -
DNA: TGCGCCAGCAGCCAAGGTTATGCAAATGAGCAGTTCTTC
CDR3: CASSQGYANEQFF

V: TRBV11-3
J: TRBJ2-1
size: -
D: TRBD2
DNA: TGTGCCAGCAGCTTGACTAGCTTGGCCAATGAGCAGTTCTTC
CDR3: CASSLTSLANEQFF

V: TRBV4-2
J: TRBJ2-2
size: -
D: -
DNA: TGTGCCATCGTGCAGGGGCAGAACACCGGGGAGCTGTTTTTT
CDR3: CAIVQGQNTGELFF

V: TRBV7-9
J: TRBJ1-1
size: -
D: -
DNA: TGTGCCAGCAGCCCGAGGGAGACAAAGGCTCCTGAAGCTTTCTTT
CDR3: CASSPRETKAPEAFF

V: TRBV6-7
J: TRBJ1-2
size: -
D: TRBD1
DNA: TGTGCCAGCAGTTACGAACAGGGGATTTATGGCTACACCTTC
CDR3: CASSYEQGIYGYTF

V: TRBV5-1
J: TRBJ2-5
size: -
D: TRBD1
DNA: TGCGCCAGCAGCTCTCACAGGGGGCAAGAGACCCAGTACTTC
CDR3: CASSSHRGQETQYF

V: TRBV19
J: TRBJ2-2
size: few
D: -
DNA: TGTGCCAGTCAGCCCAGCACCGGGGAGCTGTTTTTT
CDR3: CASQPSTGELFF

V: TRBV11-2
J: TRBJ2-2
size: -
D: TRBD1
DNA: TGTGCCAGCAGCCGAATTCAGGGGGTCGGCGGGGAGCTGTTTTTT
CDR3: CASSRIQGVGGELFF

V: TRBV14
J: TRBJ2-7
size: -
D: TRBD2
DNA: TGTGCCAGCAGCCACACGGGAGGAGCCGAGCAGTACTTC
CDR3: CASSHTGGAEQYF

V: TRBV10-2
J: TRBJ2-3
size: -
D: TRBD2
DNA: TGCGCCAGCCTACCAACAGCGGGGGCGGCAGATACGCAGTATTTT
CDR3: CASLPTAGAADTQYF

V: TRBV7-2
J: TRBJ2-5
size: once
D: -
DNA: TGTGCCAGCAGCTTAGAGACGGGAGAGTGGGAGACCCAGTACTTC
CDR3: CASSLETGEWETQYF

V: TRBV6-5
J: TRBJ2-7
size: -
D: -
DNA: TGTGCCAGTTCCCACCGGGACGAGCAGTACTTC
CDR3: CASSHRDEQYF

V: TRBV28
J: TRBJ1-5
size: -
D: -
DNA: TGTGCCAGCAGTTTATTTCGGACCCGAGGCCCCAATCAGCCCCAGCATTTT
CDR3: CASSLFRTRGPNQPQHF

V: TRBV18
J: TRBJ2-2
size: -
D: -
DNA: TGTGCCAGCTCACAAACAGTAACCGCGAACACCGGGGAGCTGTTTTTT
CDR3: CASSQTVTANTGELFF

V: TRBV2
J: TRBJ1-5
size: once
D: -
DNA: TGTGCCAGCGGACAGCCCCAGCATTTT
CDR3: CASGQPQHF

V: TRBV7-2
J: TRBJ1-6
size: many
D: -
DNA: TGTGCCAGCAGCTTCACCACCTATAATTCACCCCTCCACTTT
CDR3: CASSFTTYNSPLHF

V: TRBV13
J: TRBJ1-4
size: -
D: TRBD1
DNA: TGTGCCAGCAGCTTGGGACAGACTAATGAAAAACTGTTTTTT
CDR3: CASSLGQTNEKLFF

V: TRBV5-1
J: TRBJ2-7
size: -
D: -
DNA: TGCGCCAGCAGCTTGGAACAGGGCCGCGAGCAGTACTTC
CDR3: CASSLEQGREQYF

V: TRBV19
J: TRBJ1-6
size: -
D: -
DNA: TGTGCCAGTAGTATAGCACAGACCTATAATTCACCCCTCCACTTT
CDR3: CASSIAQTYNSPLHF

V: TRBV9
J: TRBJ2-2
size: -
D: -
DNA: TGTGCCAGCCGGAGGGACCTGAACACCGGGGAGCTGTTTTTT
CDR3: CASRRDLNTGELFF

V: TRBV4-1
J: TRBJ2-2
size: -
D: -
DNA: TGCGCCAGCAGTCCGATTACACCCTCAGGGGAGCTGTTTTTT
CDR3: CASSPITPSGELFF

V: TRBV19
J: TRBJ2-7
size: -
D: TRBD1
DNA: TGTGCCAGTTCCGCGGGACAGGCCTACGAGCAGTACTTC
CDR3: CASSAGQAYEQYF

V: TRBV5-1
J: TRBJ2-1
size: few
D: TRBD1
DNA: TGCGCCAGCAGCGGGACAGATTGGACTGATGGAATGGAGCAGTTCTTC
CDR3: CASSGTDWTDGMEQFF

V: TRBV11-2
J: TRBJ2-1
size: few
D: TRBD2
DNA: TGTGCCAGCCTCACCCCAGGGAGGGGTGTCAATGAGCAGTTCTTC
CDR3: CASLTPGRGVNEQFF

V: TRBV5-8
J: TRBJ1-5
size: once
D: -
DNA: TGTGCCAGCAGCAGGGGACCGAGAAATAGCAATCAGCCCCAGCATTTT
CDR3: CASSRGPRNSNQPQHF

V: TRBV2
J: TRBJ2-1
size: -
D: TRBD2
DNA: TGTGCCAGCAGTGAAAGAAGCGGGGTGTACAATGAGCAGTTCTTC
CDR3: CASSERSGVYNEQFF

V: TRBV11-2
J: TRBJ2-7
size: -
D: -
DNA: TGTGCCAGCAGCTTCGTGGACACCCTCTCCTACGAGCAGTACTTC
CDR3: CASSFVDTLSYEQYF

V: TRBV4-1
J: TRBJ2-7
size: -
D: -
DNA: TGCGCCAGCAGCCAAGAGTCAGGTCTCCAGTACTTC
CDR3: CASSQESGLQYF

V: TRBV19
J: TRBJ2-7
size: -
D: TRBD2
DNA: TGTGCCAGTAGTATACGGGGGGAAACCAACTACGAGCAGTACTTC
CDR3: CASSIRGETNYEQYF